This T cell receptor beta chain is drawn from a study of T cells in Graves' hyperthyroidism and ophthalmopathy. RNA transcripts gave rise to amplified TCR beta CDR3 regions. Researchers ran a first-round RT-PCR on the TCR CDR3 using the HTBI primer set. TCRdb re-called the multiplex PCR reads through MiXCR, storing one row per CDR3 protein. The profile covers 550,000 to 800,000 distinct CDR3 sequences, with 17% appearing a single time and roughly a sixth taken by the ten largest. The ends lost 8 bases at V and 0 bases at J; junction bases unmatched: 2. The CDR3 spans 14 residues. Germline-derived CDR1 and CDR2 are MDHEN and SYDVKM. The sample holds many counts of this clonotype.

The receptor was isolated from a middle-aged man with Graves' hyperthyroidism. The chain uses TRBV28 and TRBJ2-1, with 9 nucleotides matching TRBD2. The sequencing input was blood. CDR3 sequence reads: CASGREGSYNEQFF. In DNA, the CDR3 is TGTGCCAGCGGGCGGGAGGGCTCCTACAATGAGCAGTTCTTC.